The 26 T cell receptor beta chains below were found in one sample sequenced in a study of beta chain features in type 1 diabetes. These receptors lack a known antigen. Expressed TCRB transcripts were sequenced because the isolated RNA had all been reverse transcribed beforehand. Sequencing was performed with immunoSEQ multiplex PCR; in TCRdb, only in-frame clones are kept and a portion is missing. The sample holds around 710,000 clones; 9.5% to 15% are singletons and the top ten take around 0.12%. Study outcomes and limitations: Moderate but significant shortening of TCRB CDR3s was recorded in all four CD4+ subsets from Type 1 diabetes patients.

Input material: naive CD4+ T cells from blood. These receptors were collected from a young man with type 1 diabetes.

This clone was found a few times. This sequence joins TRBV6-6 and TRBJ1-5; D unclear. Germline V lookup: CDR1 MNHNY, CDR2 SVGAGI (reference sequence). Trimming removed 10 bases at V and 2 bases at J, with 18 bases between. This CDR3 region has 15 residues. The CDR3 protein is CATSPTGSRNQPQHF. The CDR3 DNA reads TGTGCCACTTCACCTACCGGGTCTCGCAATCAGCCCCAGCATTTT.

The rearrangement joins TRBV25-1 to TRBJ2-3, with D possibly TRBD2 on 5 matching bases. The CDR3 runs 14 residues. Trimming removed 8 bases at V and 4 bases at J, with 16 bases between. From germline, CDR1 is MGHDK and CDR2 SYGVNS. Here the CDR3 reads CASGGQLNSDTQYF. In DNA, the CDR3 is TGTGCCAGCGGAGGTCAGCTCAATTCAGATACGCAGTATTTT.

The gene calls are TRBV28 and TRBJ1-2; no firm D call. V lost 6 bases to trimming and J lost 0 bases, with 8 bases between them. Per the germline V gene, CDR1 is MDHEN and CDR2 is SYDVKM. The CDR3 runs to 13 residues. CDR3 in amino acids: CASSPGSNYGYTF. CDR3 DNA sequence: TGTGCCAGCAGCCCGGGATCTAACTATGGCTACACCTTC.

V is TRBV7-3 and J is TRBJ2-6; 10 positions match TRBD1. CDR3 size: 19 residues. The germline CDR1 and CDR2 sequences are SGHTA and FQGTGA. The J segment lost 0 bases and the V segment lost 3 bases, leaving 8 bases of the junction unmatched. The CDR3: CASSFKTGGPSSGANVLTF. DNA for the CDR3: TGTGCCAGCAGCTTTAAGACAGGGGGCCCGAGCTCTGGGGCCAACGTCCTGACTTTC.

This chain links TRBV7-9 with TRBJ1-1; 7 bases align to TRBD1. The germline CDR1 and CDR2 sequences are SEHNR and FQNEAQ (reference sequence). With V trimmed by 3 bases and J by 3 bases, 7 bases remained unmatched. The CDR3 totals 15 residues. The CDR3 bases are TGTGCCAGCAGCTTGGGCCCCACAGGGGACACTGAAGCTTTCTTT. As protein: CASSLGPTGDTEAFF.

This clone was detected only a few times. V is TRBV14 and J is TRBJ2-7; D remains ambiguous. Germline assignment: CDR1 SGHDN and CDR2 FVKESK. The CDR3 is made up of 12 amino acids. The V end lost 2 bases, the J end lost 2 bases, and 4 bases lay between the germline ends. The CDR3 is CASSQQPYEQYF. In DNA form, the CDR3 reads TGTGCCAGCAGCCAACAGCCCTACGAGCAGTACTTC.

The gene calls are TRBV7-2 and TRBJ2-7, with 9 bases fitting TRBD1. The CDR3 has 16 residues. CDR1 and CDR2 from the germline V gene are SGHTA and FQGNSA. Germline trimming cut 4 bases from V and 5 bases from J; bases unmatched to any gene: 12. CDR3 in DNA: TGTGCCAGCAGCTCTCCACCGGGACAGGGTAGACACGAGCAGTACTTC. This codes for CASSSPPGQGRHEQYF. The variable domain in full, completed from reference TRBV7-2 and TRBJ2-7, reads GAGVSQSPSNKVTEKGKDVELRCDPISGHTALYWYRQSLGQGLEFLIYFQGNSAPDKSGLPSDRFSAERTGGSVSTLTIQRTQQEDSAVYLCASSSPPGQGRHEQYFGPGTRLTVT.

This clone was detected a few times. This chain's CDR3 is CASSMGGLAGNEQFF. CDR3 sequence (DNA): TGTGCCAGTAGTATGGGGGGACTAGCGGGGAATGAGCAGTTCTTC. This chain links TRBV19 with TRBJ2-1; 13 positions agree with TRBD2. CDR1 is LNHDA, CDR2 SQIVND, per germline (reference sequence). V gave up 3 bases and J gave up 7 bases; unmatched junction bases: 3. The CDR3 has 15 amino acids.

V usage is TRBV5-4 and J usage is TRBJ1-3, with TRBD1 matching 7 bases. V dropped 0 bases and J dropped 4; count of bases not matched to a gene: 10. CDR1 is SGHNT, CDR2 YYREEE, per germline (reference sequence). The CDR3 is made up of 17 amino acids. DNA of the CDR3: TGTGCCAGCAGCTTGGCCGCAGGGACAGCCTTGGGAAACACCATATATTTT. Translated: CASSLAAGTALGNTIYF.

The chain recombines TRBV10-3 with TRBJ2-3; TRBD2 matches at 8 bases. The CDR3 has 15 residues. CDR1 and CDR2 from the germline V gene are ENHRY and SYGVKD. Trimming removed 3 bases from V and 2 bases from J; junction bases left unmatched: 4. The CDR3 nucleotides are TGTGCCATCAGTGACCCCGGGGGGGCCACAGATACGCAGTATTTT. It translates to CAISDPGGATDTQYF.

J is TRBJ1-5 and V is TRBV10-2, with D uncertain. Trimming stripped 4 bases from V and 4 bases from J, with 8 bases between. CDR1 is WSHSY and CDR2 is SAAADI in the germline V gene. The CDR3 consists of 13 residues. CDR3 nucleotides: TGCGCCAGCAGTGGTGCAGGTAATCAGCCCCAGCATTTT. Protein product: CASSGAGNQPQHF.

This clone was picked up a small number of times. The chain couples TRBV9 to TRBJ2-7; TRBD1 matches at 7 bases. The V gene's germline CDR1 is SGDLS and CDR2 YYNGEE. The CDR3 totals 14 residues. Losses at the gene ends were 4 bases for V and 3 bases for J; bases not matched to a gene: 7. The DNA of the CDR3 is TGTGCCAGCAGCTCCGAGGACAGGTTCTACGAGCAGTACTTC. It yields the protein CASSSEDRFYEQYF.

The table lists this clone with a few counts. The genes are TRBV6-5 and TRBJ1-5; 7 nucleotides align to TRBD1. Germline CDR1 is MNHEY and CDR2 is SVGAGI. CDR3 size: 14 residues. V was pared by 7 bases and J by 6 bases, with 9 bases of the junction left unmatched. CDR3 amino acids: CASTRQGEAQPQHF. CDR3 bases: TGTGCCAGCACCCGGCAGGGGGAGGCTCAGCCCCAGCATTTT.

This clone was seen only a few times. The chain joins TRBV15 to TRBJ2-2, with no clear D. The CDR3 contains 13 residues. The V gene lost 3 bases and the J gene lost 5 bases, with 7 bases spanning the gap. Looked up from germline, CDR1 is LNHNV and CDR2 is YYDKDF (reference sequence). The CDR3 sequence is CATSRKATGELFF. DNA of the CDR3: TGTGCCACCAGCAGGAAGGCTACCGGGGAGCTGTTTTTT.

This chain connects TRBV11-2 to TRBJ1-1; a possible D gene is TRBD1 (5 bases). V shed 5 bases and J shed 0 bases, with 7 bases lying between them. This CDR3 is built from 13 residues. Germline V CDR1 and CDR2: SGHAT, FQNNGV. The chain's CDR3 is CASSVGVNTEAFF. The DNA for the CDR3 is TGTGCCAGCAGCGTGGGGGTGAACACTGAAGCTTTCTTT.

There are a few counts of this clone. The chain has TRBV4-2 and TRBJ2-7; D unresolved. V lost 1 base to trimming and J lost 2 bases, with 9 bases between them. This CDR3 has 14 amino acids. In germline, CDR1 is LGHNA, CDR2 YNFKEQ. Here the CDR3 reads CASSQASTPYEQYF. For the CDR3, the DNA is TGTGCCAGCAGCCAAGCTTCCACCCCCTACGAGCAGTACTTC.

This clone was observed a handful of times. The V and J genes are TRBV25-1 and TRBJ1-1; maybe TRBD1 (6 bases). CDR1 MGHDK and CDR2 SYGVNS come from the germline V gene. This CDR3 has 15 residues. Between the trimmed V and J ends, which lost 2 bases and 9 bases, there was a span of 19 bases. The CDR3 region is CASSEGLGGTSQAFF. The CDR3 coding sequence is TGTGCCAGCAGTGAAGGATTGGGAGGGACATCCCAAGCTTTCTTT.

About this clone itself: The same CDR3 arises from other DNA sequences in this sample as well. The V and J genes are TRBV5-1 and TRBJ2-5, with D tentatively TRBD1 (5 bases). The length of the CDR3 is 13 residues. Germline V gene lookup returns CDR1 SGHRS and CDR2 YFSETQ. V dropped 0 bases and J dropped 2 bases, with 5 bases sitting between them. The CDR3 loop reads CASSLGQQETQYF. CDR3 nucleotide sequence: TGCGCCAGCAGCTTGGGACAGCAAGAGACCCAGTACTTC.

This chain links TRBV7-9 with TRBJ2-5, with D unresolved. Germline V gene data show CDR1 as SEHNR and CDR2 as FQNEAQ (reference sequence). Trimming stripped 7 bases from V and 5 bases from J, with 17 bases between. The CDR3 has 14 residues. DNA of the CDR3: TGTGCCAGCACCAGCTTGGGGATGGGGGAGACCCAGTACTTC. Its protein product is CASTSLGMGETQYF.

This clone was picked up a small number of times. A much bigger clone sits one base away, suggesting this may be a read error. The identical CDR3 is also encoded by other nucleotide sequences in the sample. V and J are TRBV27 and TRBJ2-3; D is undetermined. V lost 5 bases and J lost 0, with 3 bases in between. The germline V gene has CDR1 MNHEY and CDR2 SMNVEV (reference sequence). The CDR3 has 12 residues. CDR3 in DNA: TGTGCCAGCAGTCCTAGCACAGATACGCAGTATTTT. Translated, it gives CASSPSTDTQYF.

This sequence joins TRBV9 and TRBJ2-7; D unresolved. Deletions cut 3 bases from V and 0 bases from J, with 10 bases between. CDR1 and CDR2 (germline): SGDLS, YYNGEE. CDR3 length: 14 amino acids. Here the CDR3 DNA reads TGTGCCAGCAGCGGTACAGAAACCTCCTACGAGCAGTACTTC. Amino acids: CASSGTETSYEQYF.

The genes are TRBV11-2 and TRBJ1-3, with D unclear. The V end was cut by 5 bases, the J end by 0 bases, with 20 bases between. The length of the CDR3 is 18 residues. Looked up from germline, CDR1 is SGHAT and CDR2 is FQNNGV. The DNA for the CDR3 is TGTGCCAGCAGCCCGAGGGTTAATCCCTCCCGCTCTGGAAACACCATATATTTT. Translated, it gives CASSPRVNPSRSGNTIYF.

The CDR3 sequence: CASSMGTSGPNEQFF. The CDR3 nucleotides read TGTGCCAGTAGTATGGGGACTAGCGGGCCGAATGAGCAGTTCTTC. The chain carries TRBV19 and TRBJ2-1; 12 positions agree with TRBD2. Germline V CDR1 and CDR2: LNHDA, SQIVND (reference sequence). This CDR3 has 15 residues. V trimming: 3 bases; J trimming: 7 bases; junction bases outside the gene matches: 4.

This chain uses TRBV30 with TRBJ1-4; 7 bases map to TRBD1. This CDR3 region has 12 residues. J gave up 9 bases and V 8 bases, and 9 bases lay outside the gene matches. Germline V gene sequence: CDR1 GTSNPN, CDR2 SVGIG (reference sequence). The CDR3 nucleotides read TGTGCCGGGGACAGCCTTGGGAAAAAACTGTTTTTT. Translated, it gives CAGDSLGKKLFF.

The chain uses TRBV11-2 and TRBJ2-5; D unclear. The CDR3 length is 19 residues. Trimming took 0 bases from V and 2 from J, leaving 22 bases between them. Germline loops: CDR1 SGHAT, CDR2 FQNNGV. This CDR3 reads CASSLDPVKSPIPQETQYF. In DNA form, the CDR3 reads TGTGCCAGCAGCTTAGACCCCGTAAAGAGCCCCATCCCTCAAGAGACCCAGTACTTC.

This chain uses TRBV5-1 with TRBJ2-7; 9 bases are shared with TRBD1. Germline-derived CDR1 and CDR2 are SGHRS and YFSETQ. Trimming cost V 3 bases and J 1 base; bases outside gene matches: 8. The CDR3 is 16 amino acids. The CDR3 loop is CASSYRDRGRSYEQYF. In DNA, the CDR3 is TGCGCCAGCAGCTACCGAGACAGGGGGAGGTCCTACGAGCAGTACTTC.